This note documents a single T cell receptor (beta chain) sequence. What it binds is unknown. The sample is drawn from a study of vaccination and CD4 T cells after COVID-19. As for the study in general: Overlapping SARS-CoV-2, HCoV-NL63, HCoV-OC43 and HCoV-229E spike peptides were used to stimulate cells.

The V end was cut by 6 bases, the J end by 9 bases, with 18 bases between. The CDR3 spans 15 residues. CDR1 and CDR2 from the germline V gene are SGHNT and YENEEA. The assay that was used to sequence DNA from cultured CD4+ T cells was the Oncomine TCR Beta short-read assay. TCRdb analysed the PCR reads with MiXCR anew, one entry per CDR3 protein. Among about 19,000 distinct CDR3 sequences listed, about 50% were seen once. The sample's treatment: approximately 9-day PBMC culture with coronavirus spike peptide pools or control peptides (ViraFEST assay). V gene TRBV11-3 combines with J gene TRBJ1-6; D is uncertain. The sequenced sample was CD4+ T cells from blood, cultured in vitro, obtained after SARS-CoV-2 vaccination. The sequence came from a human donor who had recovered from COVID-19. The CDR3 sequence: CASRFNNQAVSPLHF. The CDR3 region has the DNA TGTGCCAGCAGATTCAACAACCAAGCAGTTTCACCCCTCCACTTT.